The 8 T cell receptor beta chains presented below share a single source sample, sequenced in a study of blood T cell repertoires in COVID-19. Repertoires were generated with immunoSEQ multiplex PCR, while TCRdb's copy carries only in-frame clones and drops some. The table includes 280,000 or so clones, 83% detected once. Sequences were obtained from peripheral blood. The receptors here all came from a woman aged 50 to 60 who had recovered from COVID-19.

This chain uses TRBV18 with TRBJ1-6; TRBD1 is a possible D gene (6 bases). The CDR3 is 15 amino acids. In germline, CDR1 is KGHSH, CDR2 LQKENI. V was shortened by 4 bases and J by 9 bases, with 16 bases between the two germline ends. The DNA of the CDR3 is TGTGCCAGCTCACAGTCGGGACAATTGATTTCACCCCTCCACTTT. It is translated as CASSQSGQLISPLHF.

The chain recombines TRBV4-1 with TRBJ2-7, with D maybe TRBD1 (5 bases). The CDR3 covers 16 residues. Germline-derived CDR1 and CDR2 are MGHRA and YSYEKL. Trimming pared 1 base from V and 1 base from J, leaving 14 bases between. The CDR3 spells CASSQGGQGLSYEQYF. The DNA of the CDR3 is TGCGCCAGCAGCCAAGGAGGCCAGGGCCTATCCTACGAGCAGTACTTC.

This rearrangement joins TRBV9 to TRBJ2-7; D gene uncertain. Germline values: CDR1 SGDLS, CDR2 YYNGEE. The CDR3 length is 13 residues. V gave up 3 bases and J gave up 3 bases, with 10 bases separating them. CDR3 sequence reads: CASSGGPGYEQYF. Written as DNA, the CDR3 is TGTGCCAGCAGCGGAGGCCCGGGCTACGAGCAGTACTTC.

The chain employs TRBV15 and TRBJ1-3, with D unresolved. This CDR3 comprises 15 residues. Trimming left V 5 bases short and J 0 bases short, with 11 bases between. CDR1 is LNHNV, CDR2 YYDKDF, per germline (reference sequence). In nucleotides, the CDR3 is TGTGCCACCAGCTCTAGATCAGTCTCTGGAAACACCATATATTTT. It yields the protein CATSSRSVSGNTIYF.

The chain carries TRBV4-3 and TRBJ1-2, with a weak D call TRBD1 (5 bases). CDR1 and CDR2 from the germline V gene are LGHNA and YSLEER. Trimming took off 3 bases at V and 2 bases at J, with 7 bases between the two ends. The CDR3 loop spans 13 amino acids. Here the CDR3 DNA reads TGCGCCAGCAGCCACGACAGCAACTATGGCTACACCTTC. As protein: CASSHDSNYGYTF.

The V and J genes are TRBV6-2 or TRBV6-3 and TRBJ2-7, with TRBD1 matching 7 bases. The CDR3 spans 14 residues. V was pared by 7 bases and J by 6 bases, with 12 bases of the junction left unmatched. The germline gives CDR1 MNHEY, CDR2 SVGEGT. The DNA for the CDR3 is TGTGCCAGCAACCCGGGACAGTCCCTACGCGAGCAGTACTTC. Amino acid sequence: CASNPGQSLREQYF.

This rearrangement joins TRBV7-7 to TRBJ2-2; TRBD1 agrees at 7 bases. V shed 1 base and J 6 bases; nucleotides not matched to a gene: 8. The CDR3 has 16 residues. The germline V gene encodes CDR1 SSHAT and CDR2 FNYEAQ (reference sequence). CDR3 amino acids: CASSLEAGGIPGELFF. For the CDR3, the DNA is TGTGCCAGCAGCTTAGAGGCAGGGGGTATTCCCGGGGAGCTGTTTTTT.

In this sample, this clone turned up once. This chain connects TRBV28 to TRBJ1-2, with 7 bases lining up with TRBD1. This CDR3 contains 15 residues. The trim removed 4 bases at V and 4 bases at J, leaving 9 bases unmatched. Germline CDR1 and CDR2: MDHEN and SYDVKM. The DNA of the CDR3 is TGTGCCAGCAGTTGGGGACAGCAAAACCCCTATGGCTACACCTTC. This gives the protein CASSWGQQNPYGYTF.